The 25 T cell receptor beta chains below were found in one sample sequenced in a study of cytomegalovirus exposure and HLA in healthy donors. Repertoires were generated with immunoSEQ multiplex PCR, while TCRdb's copy carries only in-frame clones and drops some. The top ten hold approximately 1.8% of the sample, which has 110,000 to 150,000 clones, about 94% seen once. The material sequenced was PBMCs. Receptors originate from a man younger than 30 in good health and CMV-seropositive.

This chain uses TRBV5-1 with TRBJ2-7; TRBD1 aligns across 7 bases. CDR1 and CDR2 from the germline V gene are SGHRS and YFSETQ. The CDR3 loop spans 14 amino acids. V was pared by 3 bases and J by 0 bases, with 3 bases of the junction left unmatched. The chain's CDR3 is CASSSGTDSYEQYF. CDR3 in DNA: TGCGCCAGCAGCTCCGGGACAGACTCCTACGAGCAGTACTTC.

The CDR3 sequence is CASSLWTSGKDNEQFF. The DNA of the CDR3 is TGTGCCAGCAGCTTATGGACTAGCGGGAAAGACAATGAGCAGTTCTTC. The chain employs TRBV11-2 and TRBJ2-1; 12 nucleotides match TRBD2. The CDR3 sequence is 16 residues long. CDR1 and CDR2 from the germline V gene are SGHAT and FQNNGV. V lost 2 bases, J lost 5 bases, and 4 bases stayed unmatched.

CDR3: CASSGRTSTDTQYF. In DNA, the CDR3 is TGCGCCAGCAGCGGGCGGACTAGCACAGATACGCAGTATTTT. This chain uses TRBV5-1 with TRBJ2-3, with D perhaps matching TRBD2 (5 bases). Looked up from germline, CDR1 is SGHRS and CDR2 is YFSETQ. The CDR3 extends over 14 amino acids. V shed 4 bases and J shed 0 bases, with 9 bases lying between them.

CDR3 in amino acids: CASRGGVESNEKLFF. The CDR3 DNA reads as TGTGCCAGTAGGGGAGGGGTTGAATCTAATGAAAAACTGTTTTTT. This chain connects TRBV19 to TRBJ1-4; tentatively, D is TRBD1 (5 bases). V lost 6 bases to trimming and J lost 3 bases, with 14 bases between them. There are 15 residues in the CDR3. Germline V gives CDR1 LNHDA, CDR2 SQIVND (reference sequence).

The V and J genes are TRBV5-1 and TRBJ2-2, with 9 bases matching TRBD2. V was clipped by 4 bases and J by 7 bases; unmatched bases: 8. Germline loops: CDR1 SGHRS, CDR2 YFSETQ. The CDR3 length is 15 residues. The CDR3 loop reads CASSGNSGSVGELFF. The CDR3 nucleotides are TGCGCCAGCAGCGGAAATAGCGGGAGCGTCGGGGAGCTGTTTTTT.

The chain has TRBV7-9 and TRBJ2-5, with D maybe TRBD1 (5 bases). Germline CDR1 is SEHNR and CDR2 is FQNEAQ (reference sequence). The CDR3 spans 16 residues. Trimming pared 5 bases from V and 2 bases from J, leaving 18 bases between. The CDR3 coding sequence is TGTGCCAGCAGCCCGTCCGTGGGGCCTCCTCAAGAGACCCAGTACTTC. It specifies CASSPSVGPPQETQYF.

This chain's CDR3 is CASSLGQTTGELFF. The DNA of the CDR3 is TGTGCCAGCAGCCTGGGACAGACCACCGGGGAGCTGTTTTTT. This chain connects TRBV13 to TRBJ2-2; 7 bases map to TRBD1. The CDR3 has 14 residues. CDR1 is PRHDT, CDR2 FYEKMQ, per germline (reference sequence). V was pared by 5 bases and J by 4 bases, with 4 bases of the junction left unmatched.

The chain uses TRBV4-1 and TRBJ1-5; D call uncertain. Germline lookup yields CDR1 MGHRA and CDR2 YSYEKL. Trimming cost V 0 bases and J 0 bases, with 15 bases left between them. The CDR3 has 18 amino acids. The CDR3 is CASSQDPPHRGSNQPQHF. DNA of the CDR3: TGCGCCAGCAGCCAAGATCCCCCCCACCGGGGTAGCAATCAGCCCCAGCATTTT.

The chain couples TRBV27 to TRBJ2-1, with 8 nucleotides matching TRBD2. The J segment lost 3 bases and the V segment lost 1 base, leaving 2 bases of the junction unmatched. Per the germline V gene, CDR1 is MNHEY and CDR2 is SMNVEV (reference sequence). The CDR3 sequence is 15 residues long. The CDR3 spells CASSLWGTSYNEQFF. The DNA of the CDR3 is TGTGCCAGCAGTTTATGGGGGACTAGCTACAATGAGCAGTTCTTC.

The chain joins TRBV6-5 to TRBJ1-3; no clear D gene. Germline V gene lookup returns CDR1 MNHEY and CDR2 SVGAGI. The CDR3 is made up of 15 amino acids. Trimming left V 0 bases short and J 2 bases short, with 8 bases between. In DNA form, the CDR3 reads TGTGCCAGCAGTTACTCGAGGGTCCCTGGAAACACCATATATTTT. It yields the protein CASSYSRVPGNTIYF.

The chain's CDR3 is CASSLTSQSYEQYF. CDR3 nucleotides: TGTGCCAGCAGCTTAACAAGTCAGTCCTACGAGCAGTACTTC. The gene calls are TRBV7-3 and TRBJ2-7; D remains ambiguous. CDR1 and CDR2 (germline): SGHTA, FQGTGA. The CDR3 is 14 residues long. V shed 0 bases and J shed 1 base, with 7 bases lying between them.

The rearrangement joins TRBV2 to TRBJ2-7; 10 bases are a match to TRBD2. Trimming at V came to 3 bases and at J to 2 bases, leaving 4 bases not matched to a gene. The germline V gene encodes CDR1 SNHLY and CDR2 FYNNEI. The CDR3 spans 15 residues. The CDR3 coding sequence is TGTGCCAGCAGTGAGGGGCTAGCGGGAGCCTACGAGCAGTACTTC. It codes for CASSEGLAGAYEQYF.

In regard to this clone: Compared with germline, one end of the junction differs, possibly owing to a read error. J is TRBJ2-7 and V is TRBV2; 11 bases align to TRBD1. The germline V gene has CDR1 SNHLY and CDR2 FYNNEI. This CDR3 has 12 residues. CDR3 loop: CASVGTGGGLNF. The CDR3 DNA follows: TGTGCCAGCGTGGGGACAGGGGGAGGCTTGAACTTC.

The chain couples TRBV18 to TRBJ1-1; no clear D. V was trimmed by 0 bases and J by 0 bases, leaving 17 bases between them. Germline V gives CDR1 KGHSH, CDR2 LQKENI. The CDR3 is 18 residues long. CDR3 sequence: CASSPPSGLSWMNTEAFF. CDR3 DNA sequence: TGTGCCAGCTCACCACCGTCAGGTTTATCTTGGATGAACACTGAAGCTTTCTTT.

The rearrangement links TRBV7-2 to TRBJ2-7, with TRBD2 matching 7 bases. The CDR3 is made up of 14 amino acids. Per germline, CDR1 SGHTA and CDR2 FQGNSA. The trim removed 3 bases at V and 2 bases at J, leaving 4 bases unmatched. The CDR3 reads CASSFGLAAYEQYF. The CDR3 DNA reads as TGTGCCAGCAGCTTTGGTCTAGCGGCCTACGAGCAGTACTTC.

This rearrangement joins TRBV28 to TRBJ2-2; 7 bases align to TRBD2. CDR3 length equals 17 residues. The trim removed 7 bases at V and 6 bases at J, leaving 17 bases unmatched. Germline-derived CDR1 and CDR2 are MDHEN and SYDVKM. The CDR3 protein is CASKTRELGLPAGELFF. The CDR3 DNA reads as TGTGCCAGCAAGACCCGGGAGCTGGGACTACCAGCCGGGGAGCTGTTTTTT.

The chain carries TRBV30 and TRBJ2-7; TRBD2 agrees at 7 bases. Germline V CDR1 and CDR2: GTSNPN, SVGIG (reference sequence). The CDR3 runs to 15 residues. V lost 2 bases, J lost 0 bases, and 7 bases stayed unmatched. CDR3 DNA: TGTGCCTGGAGTAGGATGGCGGGAGCCTCCTACGAGCAGTACTTC. Its protein is CAWSRMAGASYEQYF.

The rearrangement uses TRBV12-5 and TRBJ2-1, with 9 bases aligning to TRBD2. The CDR3 contains 15 residues. The V gene's germline CDR1 is LGHNT and CDR2 FRNRAP. The trim removed 5 bases at V and 6 bases at J, leaving 8 bases unmatched. As DNA, the CDR3 is TGTGCTAGTGGTACGACTAGCGGAGGCTTCAATGAGCAGTTCTTC. Encoded protein: CASGTTSGGFNEQFF.

The chain carries TRBV7-2 and TRBJ2-2; 9 bases are shared with TRBD2. Trimming at V came to 1 base and at J to 5 bases, leaving 11 bases not matched to a gene. Germline assignment: CDR1 SGHTA and CDR2 FQGNSA. The CDR3 runs 18 residues. The CDR3 sequence is CASSLDLRAGGWTGELFF. The CDR3 region has the DNA TGTGCCAGCAGCTTAGATCTACGTGCGGGAGGGTGGACCGGGGAGCTGTTTTTT.

The table lists this clone with a count of one. The CDR3 is CASTPPGTGGAETQYF. Here the CDR3 DNA reads TGTGCCAGCACTCCCCCCGGGACAGGGGGCGCGGAGACCCAGTACTTC. This chain joins TRBV2 and TRBJ2-5, with 12 positions matching TRBD1. V gave up 7 bases and J gave up 5 bases; unmatched junction bases: 11. Germline CDR1 is SNHLY and CDR2 is FYNNEI. The CDR3 has 16 amino acids.

CDR3 residues: CASSRTSGLGDEQFF. The CDR3 DNA reads TGTGCCAGCAGCCGCACTAGCGGACTCGGGGATGAGCAGTTCTTC. The chain couples TRBV9 to TRBJ2-1; 8 nucleotides align to TRBD2. The ends lost 4 bases at V and 8 bases at J; junction bases unmatched: 11. The CDR3 runs 15 residues. Germline lookup yields CDR1 SGDLS and CDR2 YYNGEE.

This chain links TRBV9 with TRBJ2-1; TRBD2 matches 8 bases. CDR1 and CDR2 (germline): SGDLS, YYNGEE. CDR3 length: 15 amino acids. Unmatched junction bases numbered 4, after V lost 5 bases and J lost 0 bases. The CDR3 loop reads CASSREGSSYNEQFF. Here the CDR3 DNA reads TGTGCCAGCAGTCGGGAGGGGAGCTCCTACAATGAGCAGTTCTTC. The full variable domain, completed using reference TRBV9 and TRBJ2-1, is DSGVTQTPKHLITATGQRVTLRCSPRSGDLSVYWYQQSLDQGLQFLIQYYNGEERAKGNILERFSAQQFPDLHSELNLSSLELGDSALYFCASSREGSSYNEQFFGPGTRLTVL.

Here the CDR3 DNA reads TGCAGCGTTGGCGGACTAGCGGGGACGCCGGAGCAGTTCTTC. Translation gives CSVGGLAGTPEQFF. V gene TRBV29-1 combines with J gene TRBJ2-1; TRBD2 matches at 12 bases. With 4 bases clipped from V and 10 bases from J, the junction kept 8 bases outside the gene matches. This CDR3 spans 14 amino acids. Germline V CDR1 and CDR2: SQVTM, ANQGSEA.

The CDR3 loop reads CATSFLAGGYNEQFF. The CDR3 coding sequence is TGTGCCACCAGCTTTCTAGCGGGGGGTTACAATGAGCAGTTCTTC. The V and J genes are TRBV15 and TRBJ2-1, with TRBD2 matching 11 bases. Germline V gene lookup returns CDR1 LNHNV and CDR2 YYDKDF (reference sequence). The CDR3 has 15 residues. The junction had 4 bases not matched to a gene; V was cut back by 5 bases and J by 4 bases.

This chain uses TRBV5-1 with TRBJ2-7; 7 bases line up with TRBD1. Germline CDR1 is SGHRS and CDR2 is YFSETQ. V gave up 4 bases and J gave up 3 bases; unmatched junction bases: 7. This CDR3 spans 14 amino acids. The CDR3 coding sequence is TGCGCCAGCAGCCCAGGACAGGTGATCTACGAGCAGTACTTC. It encodes CASSPGQVIYEQYF.